These T cell receptor beta chains were read from a single sample in a study of cytomegalovirus exposure and HLA in healthy donors. TCRdb's table, derived via immunoSEQ multiplex PCR, lists solely in-frame clones and lacks some. The table has about 120,000 clones, about 60% seen once. The source material was PBMCs. Receptor source: a woman aged 25 to 39 in good health and CMV-seronegative. Both conserved end residues are part of each CDR3. The order of the fields is V gene, J gene, D gene, clone size, CDR3 DNA, CDR3 protein. D genes are given only for firm matches. Clone size is shown for a subset of rows, as once, few, many or a class of expanded clone.

TRBV9	TRBJ1-1	-	-	TGTGCCAGCAGCGTGAGTGCCGGGGGAACTGAAGCTTTCTTT	CASSVSAGGTEAFF
TRBV7-9	TRBJ1-1	TRBD1	few	TGTGCCAGCAGCTTAGCTCGACAGGGGGCAAAAAACTGGAACACTGAAGCTTTCTTT	CASSLARQGAKNWNTEAFF
TRBV11-2	TRBJ1-2	TRBD1	once	TGTGCCAGCAGCTTAGCCGGGACAGGGAACGTCTATGGCTACACCTTC	CASSLAGTGNVYGYTF
TRBV2	TRBJ2-3	TRBD2	-	TGTGCCAGCAGTCCCGGGACTAGGGTGACAGATACGCAGTATTTT	CASSPGTRVTDTQYF
TRBV7-3	TRBJ2-1	-	-	TGTGCCAGCAGCTTACTCGGGGGTTCCTACAATGAGCAGTTCTTC	CASSLLGGSYNEQFF
TRBV6-1	TRBJ1-5	-	few	TGTGCCAGCAGTGACTTCACCCGGGACACTGCGAGGCATTTT	CASSDFTRDTARHF
TRBV29-1	TRBJ1-1	-	-	TGCAGCGTTGATTCTCTAGGATACCAAGCTTTCTTT	CSVDSLGYQAFF
TRBV2	TRBJ1-1	-	-	TGTGCCAGCAGTGAATCAGGGCCCACTGAAGCTTTCTTT	CASSESGPTEAFF
TRBV10-3	TRBJ2-5	-	few	TGTGCCATCAGTGAGCCTCAAGAGACCCAGTACTTC	CAISEPQETQYF
TRBV25-1	TRBJ1-3	-	few	TGTGCCAGCAGAGGACAGACCTCTGGAAACACCATATATTTT	CASRGQTSGNTIYF
TRBV5-4	TRBJ2-7	-	-	TGTGCCAGCAGCCAAGGGGACTTTTCCTCCTACGAGCAGTACTTC	CASSQGDFSSYEQYF
TRBV27	TRBJ2-3	TRBD2	few	TGTGCCAGCAGGGATAAGGCTAGCGGGTATAGCACAGATACGCAGTATTTT	CASRDKASGYSTDTQYF
TRBV25-1	TRBJ1-3	-	once	TGTGCCAGCAGTGACTACAGCTCTGGAAACACCATATATTTT	CASSDYSSGNTIYF
TRBV6-5	TRBJ1-1	TRBD1	-	TGTGCCAGCAGGTCAACAGGGGGCGCGGGCACTGAAGCTTTCTTT	CASRSTGGAGTEAFF
TRBV9	TRBJ2-2	TRBD2	-	TGTGCCAGCAGCGTAGGACTAGCGGCTACCTTGGGGGAGCTGTTTTTT	CASSVGLAATLGELFF
TRBV11-2	TRBJ2-7	TRBD1	-	TGTGCCAGCAGCTTAGCGGTTGTTACAGGGGGCCTCTACGAGCAGTACTTC	CASSLAVVTGGLYEQYF
TRBV9	TRBJ2-3	-	-	TGTGCCAGCAGCGTAGTCGGACTAACTTCAGATACGCAGTATTTT	CASSVVGLTSDTQYF
TRBV10-3	TRBJ1-1	-	-	TGTGCCATCAGCCAGGTCGAGAACACTGAAGCTTTCTTT	CAISQVENTEAFF
TRBV7-9	TRBJ2-7	-	once	TGTGCCAGCAGCTTAGACCCTCCGGGGGCCTACGAGCAGTACTTC	CASSLDPPGAYEQYF
TRBV6-5	TRBJ2-1	-	few	TGTGCCAGCAGTTACGCACAAGGGGGGGATGAGCAGTTCTTC	CASSYAQGGDEQFF
TRBV27	TRBJ1-3	TRBD1	few	TGTGCCAGCAGGATGGTTGACAGGGGAGTACATGGAAACACCATATATTTT	CASRMVDRGVHGNTIYF
TRBV13	TRBJ2-2	-	-	TGTGCCAGCAGCTTTAGGAGGGCGAACACCGGGGAGCTGTTTTTT	CASSFRRANTGELFF
TRBV7-3	TRBJ1-5	-	few	TGTGCCAGCAGCTTAATTTTGTTCAGGGACAATCAGCCCCAGCATTTT	CASSLILFRDNQPQHF
TRBV5-4	TRBJ1-6	TRBD1	-	TGTGCCAGCAGCTTGGGACAGGGTTCTTCCTATAATTCCCCCCTCCACTTT	CASSLGQGSSYNSPLHF
TRBV7-8	TRBJ2-7	TRBD1	-	TGTGCCAGCAGCCCTGGACAGGGGGTCTACGAGCAGTACTTC	CASSPGQGVYEQYF
TRBV5-1	TRBJ2-7	TRBD2	few	TGCGCCAGCAGCTTGGTCCTAGCGGGAGGGTACGAGCAGTACTTC	CASSLVLAGGYEQYF
TRBV11-2	TRBJ1-1	-	-	-	CASSTSDRARAAFF
TRBV7-6	TRBJ2-2	-	-	TGTGCCAGCAGCTTGGAGGTCCCCGGGGAGCTGTTTTTT	CASSLEVPGELFF
TRBV15	TRBJ2-2	-	few	TGTGCCACCAGGAACGTGGAGGCCTCCGCCGGGGAGCTGTTTTTT	CATRNVEASAGELFF
TRBV28	TRBJ1-2	-	-	TGTGCCAGCAGTGACAGGAGTCTCCTTGGCTACACCTTC	CASSDRSLLGYTF
TRBV7-2	TRBJ2-7	TRBD2	few	TGTGCCAGCAGCTTAGCCGCCGGACTAGGAGGAACCTACGAGCAGTACTTC	CASSLAAGLGGTYEQYF
TRBV11-1	TRBJ2-7	TRBD1	few	TGTGCCAGCAGCTTGGACAGGGTGGGCTCCTACGAGCAGTACTTC	CASSLDRVGSYEQYF
TRBV5-1	TRBJ1-6	-	-	TGCGCCAGCAGCCCCTTAGGGGGGGTCAGGTCACCCCTCCACTTT	CASSPLGGVRSPLHF
TRBV5-4	TRBJ2-5	-	few	TGTGCCAGCAGCTTGCTTCTTGAGACCCAGTACTTC	CASSLLLETQYF
TRBV28	TRBJ1-5	-	-	TGTGCCAGCAGTTTAATACCCTACAGGGAAAGCAGCAATCAGCCCCAGCATTTT	CASSLIPYRESSNQPQHF
TRBV2	TRBJ2-7	-	-	TGTGCCAGCAGGGTCCAGGGGTCCTACGAGCAGTACTTC	CASRVQGSYEQYF
TRBV25-1	TRBJ2-2	TRBD1	-	TGTGCCAGCACTGGGAAGTTGGACAGGGCCACCGGGGAGCTGTTTTTT	CASTGKLDRATGELFF
TRBV11-2	TRBJ2-7	TRBD1	few	TGTGCCAGCAGCTCGCAGGGACAGCAGATCTACGAGCAGTACTTC	CASSSQGQQIYEQYF
TRBV4-3	TRBJ2-5	TRBD2	-	TGCGCCAGCAGCAGGATAGCGGGAGTGGGTGAGACCCAGTACTTC	CASSRIAGVGETQYF
TRBV6-6	TRBJ2-1	TRBD2	few	TGTGCCAGCACGGAAGCGGGAGGAGACAATGAGCAGTTCTTC	CASTEAGGDNEQFF
TRBV28	TRBJ2-7	TRBD2	-	TGTGCCAGCACCCTAGAGGGGAGGGGCTACGAGCAGTACTTC	CASTLEGRGYEQYF
TRBV19	TRBJ2-7	-	few	TGTGCCAGTAGTATAGGCCAGGGGACCTCCTACGAGCAGTACTTC	CASSIGQGTSYEQYF
TRBV19	TRBJ1-4	TRBD1	few	TGTGCCAGTAGTACACAGGGGGCGACTAATGAAAAACTGTTTTTT	CASSTQGATNEKLFF
TRBV28	TRBJ2-7	TRBD1	-	TGTGCCAGCAGTAATACGGACAGGGCGAATTACGAGCAGTACTTC	CASSNTDRANYEQYF
TRBV27	TRBJ2-1	TRBD2	-	TGTGCCAGCAGTCCGGGGACTAGCGGGAAGTACAATGAGCAGTTCTTC	CASSPGTSGKYNEQFF
TRBV6-5	TRBJ1-6	TRBD1	-	TGTGCCAGCAGTGGGGACAGGGTGGGGATTTCACCCCTCCACTTT	CASSGDRVGISPLHF
TRBV10-3	TRBJ2-7	TRBD2	few	TGTGCCATCACCCCGGTAGCGGGAGTCCACGAGCAGTACTTC	CAITPVAGVHEQYF
TRBV5-4	TRBJ1-1	-	-	TGTGCCAGCAGCTTGGAGGGGTTGAGGATGAACACTGAAGCTTTCTTT	CASSLEGLRMNTEAFF
TRBV6-6	TRBJ2-1	TRBD1	few	TGTGCCGGCGGACAGGGGATAAGGTACAATGAGCAGTTCTTC	CAGGQGIRYNEQFF
TRBV6-1	TRBJ1-5	-	-	TGTGCCAGCAGTGAAGGACAGGCGGGCAATCAGCCCCAGCATTTT	CASSEGQAGNQPQHF
TRBV5-4	TRBJ2-7	TRBD1	few	TGTGCCAGCTTTAGGGGGCCACAGGGTGGCTCCTACGAGCAGTACTTC	CASFRGPQGGSYEQYF